The 15 T cell receptor beta chains below were found in one sample sequenced in a study of tumor and adjacent non-tumor tissue in lung cancer. The library came from three nested PCR rounds adapted from ARM-PCR protocols. TCRdb reanalysed the multiplex PCR reads using MiXCR and keeps one entry per CDR3 protein. The table has around 70,000 distinct CDR3 sequences, around four fifths seen once; the top ten hold under 30%. This sample's RNA came from whole unsorted tissue. Sequencing input: lung tumor tissue. The receptors stem from a man aged 55-75 years with non-small cell lung cancer.

This clonotype was recorded only once. One end of the junction is discordant with germline, which a read error may explain. V gene TRBV20-1 combines with J gene TRBJ1-6; TRBD1 matches 9 bases. The CDR3 extends over 18 amino acids. The germline CDR1 and CDR2 sequences are DFQATT and SNEGSKA (reference sequence). The CDR3 loop reads CSASMPGQGTSYNSPLHF. CDR3 coding DNA: TGCAGTGCTAGTATGCCGGGACAGGGAACCTCCTATAATTCGCCCCTCCACTTT.

This clonotype was counted only a few times. Just one base apart from a much larger clone, this may be a read error. The chain is built from TRBV6-6 and TRBJ1-1, with D unclear. Per the germline V gene, CDR1 is MNHNY and CDR2 is SVGAGI (reference sequence). CDR3 length: 12 amino acids. Between the trimmed V and J ends, which lost 7 bases and 3 bases, there was a span of 9 bases. CDR3 bases: TGTGCCAGCACTATGGACCACACTGAAGCTTTCTTT. Encoded protein: CASTMDHTEAFF.

The chain has TRBV6-4 and TRBJ2-3, with a possible D match to TRBD2 (5 bases). The germline gives CDR1 MRHNA, CDR2 SNTAGT. The V end was cut by 0 bases, the J end by 5 bases, with 6 bases between. The CDR3 length is 13 residues. The CDR3 region is CASSDSLVDTQYF. CDR3 nucleotide sequence: TGTGCCAGCAGTGACTCACTAGTAGATACGCAGTATTTT.

This rearrangement joins TRBV6-5 to TRBJ2-5, with TRBD2 as a possible D gene (6 bases). The germline V gene has CDR1 MNHEY and CDR2 SVGAGI. This CDR3 contains 15 residues. The CDR3 sequence is CAISYTRGGGETQYF. In DNA, the CDR3 is TGTGCTATCAGTTATACAAGGGGTGGGGGGGAGACCCAGTACTTC.

This clonotype was recorded only once. At one boundary the junction diverges from the germline segment, which might be a read error. V usage is TRBV20-1 and J usage is TRBJ1-1; 9 positions agree with TRBD1. CDR3 length: 14 amino acids. Germline V lookup: CDR1 DFQATT, CDR2 SNEGSKA (reference sequence). The CDR3 sequence is CNASGDREGIEALF. The CDR3 DNA follows: TGCAATGCTAGTGGGGACAGGGAAGGCATTGAAGCTCTCTTT.

Worth noting for this clonotype: A junction boundary mismatches the germline segment, possibly from a read error. The chain uses TRBV6-6 and TRBJ1-4; 7 bases are shared with TRBD1. The CDR3 sequence is 12 residues long. Germline V lookup: CDR1 MNHNY, CDR2 SVGAGI (reference sequence). CDR3 coding DNA: TGTGCAAGCAGTTACAGGGACAGAAAACTGGTTTTT. Its translation is CASSYRDRKLVF.

In the case of this clonotype: A read error may produce the germline difference seen at one junction end. The chain uses TRBV29-1 and TRBJ2-5, with D maybe TRBD2 (5 bases). The germline gives CDR1 SQVTM, CDR2 ANQGSEA. This CDR3 is built from 10 residues. The CDR3 nucleotides are TGCGGCGTTGGCGGGGAGACCCAGTACTTC. It codes for CGVGGETQYF.

On this clonotype itself: A junction end diverges from the germline sequence, so it may reflect a read error. The V gene is TRBV30, the J gene TRBJ2-3; no firm D call. Germline loops: CDR1 GTSNPN, CDR2 SVGIG (reference sequence). The CDR3 is 12 residues long. The CDR3 DNA follows: TGTGCCAGGAGTGTAGGTGCAGATACGCGGTATTTT. Protein: CARSVGADTRYF.

This clonotype was observed a single time. V usage is TRBV20-1 and J usage is TRBJ2-7; 10 nucleotides line up with TRBD2. Germline CDR1 DFQATT, CDR2 SNEGSKA (reference sequence). CDR3 length equals 14 residues. The V gene end was trimmed by 4 bases and the J gene end by 2 bases; junction bases not matched to a gene: 5. CDR3 sequence: CSANPTSGTYEQYF. As DNA, the CDR3 is TGCAGTGCTAATCCAACTAGCGGGACCTACGAGCAGTACTTC.

Points on this clonotype: Without the conserved terminal phenylalanine or tryptophan, this CDR3 likely stems from a read error. The limits of the CDR3 on the DNA are not certain, so only TCRdb's listed CDR3 is given. V usage is TRBV6-5 and J usage is TRBJ2-3; TRBD2, the D gene given by the table, was not confirmed from the DNA. CDR1 and CDR2 from the germline V gene are MNHEY and SVGAGI. Both ends counted, the CDR3 spans 15 residues. This CDR3 is CASSRASGRADTHYL.

About this clonotype: A much larger clone is a single base away; this may be a read error. The chain has TRBV6-5 and TRBJ2-1; TRBD2 aligns across 7 bases. Germline V CDR1 and CDR2: MNHEY, SVGAGI. The CDR3 contains 16 residues. The CDR3 sequence: CASSYPSRGRADEQLF. For the CDR3, the DNA is TGTGCCAGCAGTTACCCTTCTAGAGGGAGGGCCGATGAGCAGCTCTTC.

As to this clonotype: The junction shows a germline mismatch at one end, possibly a read error. The gene calls are TRBV20-1 and TRBJ2-7; the D call may be TRBD1 or TRBD2 (6 bases each). This CDR3 contains 14 residues. Germline-derived CDR1 and CDR2 are DFQATT and SNEGSKA (reference sequence). CDR3 bases: TGCAGTCCTAGGGGGACTTTGTCCGGCTACGAGAAGTACTTC. It yields the protein CSPRGTLSGYEKYF.

As regards this clonotype: One junction end does not reproduce the germline sequence, and a read error may be involved. This chain links TRBV11-1 with TRBJ2-2, with D possibly being TRBD2 (5 bases). The CDR3 spans 14 residues. The germline CDR1 and CDR2 sequences are SGHAT and FQDESV (reference sequence). The CDR3 DNA reads as TGTGCCAGCAGCTATATTAATGGCACCGGGGAGCCGTTTTTT. Residues: CASSYINGTGEPFF. The complete variable domain, with remaining parts taken from reference TRBV11-1 and TRBJ2-2, reads EAEVAQSPRYKITEKSQAVAFWCDPISGHATLYWYRQILGQGPELLVQFQDESVVDDSQLPKDRFSAERLKGVDSTLKIQPAELGDSAMYLCASSYINGTGEPFFGEGSRLTVL.

This clonotype was recorded many times. Being one base from a much bigger clone, this may be a read error. The V gene is TRBV6-5, the J gene TRBJ1-1, with TRBD1 as a possible D gene (6 bases). The CDR3 loop spans 11 amino acids. Germline values: CDR1 MNHEY, CDR2 SVGAGI. The V and J ends lost 7 bases and 7 bases respectively, with 10 bases between them. As DNA, the CDR3 is TGTGCCAGCACGGGGGACAATGAAGCTTTCTTT. Protein sequence: CASTGDNEAFF.

A word on this clonotype: Relative to the germline gene, one junction end is altered; a read error may explain this. This chain connects TRBV12-3 or TRBV12-4 to TRBJ2-1; D not certain. The CDR3 extends over 15 amino acids. DNA of the CDR3: TGTGCCAGCAGTTTCCCTCAGCTGGACCACGATGAACAGTTCTTC. Residues: CASSFPQLDHDEQFF.